Sequencing of this T cell receptor beta chain was carried out in a study of CD8 T cells in Susac syndrome. CD8+ and CD4+ T cells from blood underwent TCR beta sequencing. Random-hexamer reverse transcription was applied to about 0.45 to 1 ug RNA. TCRdb re-called the immunoSEQ multiplex PCR reads through MiXCR, storing one row per CDR3 protein. The repertoire holds some 120,000 distinct CDR3 sequences, with around 94% as singletons. Trimming removed 5 bases from V and 9 bases from J; junction bases left unmatched: 7. CDR1 SEHNR and CDR2 FQNEAQ come from the germline V gene (reference sequence). This CDR3 is 14 amino acids long.

Sequencing was performed on CD8+ T cells from PBMCs. This chain joins TRBV7-9 and TRBJ1-4, with 9 bases identical to TRBD1. The source of this sequence is a human donor with Susac syndrome. CDR3 amino acids: CASSPGGQGKKLFF. DNA of the CDR3: TGTGCCAGCAGCCCAGGGGGACAGGGTAAAAAACTGTTTTTT. Complete variable domain (other parts from reference TRBV7-9 and TRBJ1-4): DTGVSQNPRHKITKRGQNVTFRCDPISEHNRLYWYRQTLGQGPEFLTYFQNEAQLEKSRLLSDRFSAERPKGSFSTLEIQRTEQGDSAMYLCASSPGGQGKKLFFGSGTQLSVL.